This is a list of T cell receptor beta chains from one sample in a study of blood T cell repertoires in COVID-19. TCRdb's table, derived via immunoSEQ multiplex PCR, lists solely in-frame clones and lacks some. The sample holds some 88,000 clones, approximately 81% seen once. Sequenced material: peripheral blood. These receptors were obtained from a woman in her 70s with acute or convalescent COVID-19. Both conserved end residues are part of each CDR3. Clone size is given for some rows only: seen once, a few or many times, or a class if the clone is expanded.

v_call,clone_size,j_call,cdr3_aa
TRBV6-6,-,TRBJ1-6,CASSGEGSPLHF
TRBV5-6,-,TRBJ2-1,CASSLGGSYNEQFF
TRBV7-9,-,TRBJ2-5,CASSLGTSGTTMGETQYF
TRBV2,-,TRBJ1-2,CASSEMEGAGGYTF
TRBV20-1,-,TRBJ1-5,CSASWGGNQPQHF
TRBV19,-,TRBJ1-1,CASSTRDSYTEAFF
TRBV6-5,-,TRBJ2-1,CASRSRDSYNEQFF
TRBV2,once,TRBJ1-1,CASSLGGWNTEAFF
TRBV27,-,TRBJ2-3,CASSPLDRSAGLDTQYF
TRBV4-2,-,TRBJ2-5,CASSQVIQGGETQYF
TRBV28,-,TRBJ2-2,CASRWGTSNTGELFF
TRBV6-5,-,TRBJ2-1,CASGRTSGNNEQFF
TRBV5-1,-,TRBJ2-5,CASSAGQAVLRETQYF
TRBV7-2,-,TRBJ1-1,CASSERDRGAEAFF
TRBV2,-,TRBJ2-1,CASPLNLAGGPDYNEQFF
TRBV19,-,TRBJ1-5,CASSIGRSYSNQPQHF
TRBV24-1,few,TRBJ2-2,CATGQSNTGELFF
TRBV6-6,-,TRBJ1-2,CASSYEINYGYTF
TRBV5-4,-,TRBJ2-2,CASSPRLAGMNTGELFF
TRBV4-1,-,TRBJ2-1,CASSQIVHGDGSYNEQFF
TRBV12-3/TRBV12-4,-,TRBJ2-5,CASSFRETQYF
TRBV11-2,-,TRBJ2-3,CASSLAGLAGGPDTQYF
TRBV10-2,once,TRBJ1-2,CASSGRRLWDSENYGYTF
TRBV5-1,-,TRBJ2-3,CASSWGHPSGGAPTDTQYF
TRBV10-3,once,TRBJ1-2,CAIGTGTGVIGYTF
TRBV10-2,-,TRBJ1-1,CASREIQGSTEAFF
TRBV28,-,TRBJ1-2,CATTTGSSYYGYTF
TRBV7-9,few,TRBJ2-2,CASSPTGSGELFF
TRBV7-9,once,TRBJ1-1,CASSLLTEAFF
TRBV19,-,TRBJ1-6,CASSSDREVYSPLHF
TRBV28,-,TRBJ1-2,CASSLTGLWTANYGYTF
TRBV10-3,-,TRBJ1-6,CAISESRQGNNSPLHF
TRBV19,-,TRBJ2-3,CASSIGLATDTQYF
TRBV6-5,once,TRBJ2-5,CASSYSSLGGETQYF
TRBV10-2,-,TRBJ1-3,CASSEDRVPGNTIYF
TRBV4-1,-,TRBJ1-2,CASSQEPGSYGYTF
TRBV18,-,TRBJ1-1,CASSPTGVDTEAFF
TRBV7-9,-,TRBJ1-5,CASSPGQELNQPQHF
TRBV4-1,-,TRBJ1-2,CASSQVQGSYGYTF
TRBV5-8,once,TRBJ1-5,CASSQEGIGQPQHF
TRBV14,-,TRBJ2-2,CASSHRTRTGDRGGELFF
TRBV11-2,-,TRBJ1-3,CASSLPQDISGNTIYF
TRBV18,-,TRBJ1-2,CASSSSPVGTGFYGYTF
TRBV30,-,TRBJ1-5,CAWSAGGSYQPQHF
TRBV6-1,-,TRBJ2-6,CASSETRGEASGANVLTF
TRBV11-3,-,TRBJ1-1,CASSLGDRPEAFF
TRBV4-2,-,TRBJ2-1,CASSPDRDLTYNEQFF